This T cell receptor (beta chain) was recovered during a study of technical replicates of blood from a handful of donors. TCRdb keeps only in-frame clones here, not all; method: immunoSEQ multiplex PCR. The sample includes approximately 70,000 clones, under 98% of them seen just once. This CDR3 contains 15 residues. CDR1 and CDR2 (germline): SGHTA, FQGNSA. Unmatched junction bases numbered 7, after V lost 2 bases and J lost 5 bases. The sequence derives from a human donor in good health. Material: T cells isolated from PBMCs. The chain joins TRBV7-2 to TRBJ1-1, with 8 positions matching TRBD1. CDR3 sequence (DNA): TGTGCCAGCAGCTTATCAGGGGGCTATAGAACTGAAGCTTTCTTT. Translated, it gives CASSLSGGYRTEAFF.